The TCR beta chain under discussion was sequenced for a study of cytomegalovirus exposure and HLA in healthy donors. Study information: Early release data held some 79 million unique TCRs from HLA-typed donors. Study conclusions and caveats: Later analysis suggested most CMV-associated TCR beta chains were HLA-restricted.

As to this clone: Its antigen is as yet unknown.

The PCR used 60 Vbeta and 13 Jbeta primers. Method: immunoSEQ multiplex PCR; TCRdb's copy keeps in-frame clones and lacks some. The repertoire table contains roughly 140,000 clones. From germline, CDR1 is SGDLS and CDR2 YYNGEE. V was clipped by 4 bases and J by 6 bases, with 13 bases between them. The CDR3 length is 13 residues. The sequenced sample was PBMCs. The chain employs TRBV9 and TRBJ2-5; tentative D call: TRBD1 (6 bases). The TCR originated in a middle-aged man in good health and CMV-seronegative. CDR3 residues: CASSPIRGKTQYF. The CDR3 DNA reads TGTGCCAGCAGCCCAATCAGGGGAAAGACCCAGTACTTC. The entire variable domain, with the rest obtained from reference TRBV9 and TRBJ2-5, is as follows: DSGVTQTPKHLITATGQRVTLRCSPRSGDLSVYWYQQSLDQGLQFLIQYYNGEERAKGNILERFSAQQFPDLHSELNLSSLELGDSALYFCASSPIRGKTQYFGPGTRLLVL.